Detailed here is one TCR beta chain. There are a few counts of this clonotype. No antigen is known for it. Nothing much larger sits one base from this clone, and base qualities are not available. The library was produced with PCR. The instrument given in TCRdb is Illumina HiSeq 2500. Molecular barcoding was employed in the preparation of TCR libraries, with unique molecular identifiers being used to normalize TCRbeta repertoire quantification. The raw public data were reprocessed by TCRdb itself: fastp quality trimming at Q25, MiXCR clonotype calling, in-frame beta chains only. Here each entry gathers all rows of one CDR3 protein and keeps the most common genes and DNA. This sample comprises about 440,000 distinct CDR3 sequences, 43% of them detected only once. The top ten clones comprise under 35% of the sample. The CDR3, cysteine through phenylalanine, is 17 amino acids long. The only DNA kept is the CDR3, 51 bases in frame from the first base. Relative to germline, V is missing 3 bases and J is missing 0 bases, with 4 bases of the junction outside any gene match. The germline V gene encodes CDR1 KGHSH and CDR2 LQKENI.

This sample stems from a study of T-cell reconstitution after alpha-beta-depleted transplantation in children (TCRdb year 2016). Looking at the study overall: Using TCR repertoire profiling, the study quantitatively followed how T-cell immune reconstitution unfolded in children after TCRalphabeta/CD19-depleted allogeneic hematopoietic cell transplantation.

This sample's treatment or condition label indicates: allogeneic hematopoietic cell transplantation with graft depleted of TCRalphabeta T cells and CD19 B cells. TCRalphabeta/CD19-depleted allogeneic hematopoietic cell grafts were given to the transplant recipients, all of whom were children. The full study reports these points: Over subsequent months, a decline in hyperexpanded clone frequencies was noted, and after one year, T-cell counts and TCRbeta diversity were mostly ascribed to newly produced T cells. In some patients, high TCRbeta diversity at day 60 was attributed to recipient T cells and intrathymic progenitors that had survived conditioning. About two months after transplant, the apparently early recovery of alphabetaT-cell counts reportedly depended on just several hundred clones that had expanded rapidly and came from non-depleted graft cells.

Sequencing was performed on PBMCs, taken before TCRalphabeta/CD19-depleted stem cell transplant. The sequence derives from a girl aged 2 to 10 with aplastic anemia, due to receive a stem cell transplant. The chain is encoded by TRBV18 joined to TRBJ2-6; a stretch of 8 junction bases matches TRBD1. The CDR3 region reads CASSPGQVSSGANVLTF. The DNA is TGTGCCAGCTCACCGGGACAGGTTAGCTCTGGGGCCAACGTCCTGACTTTC.